The present entry profiles one TCR beta chain with its context. TCRdb re-called the 5' RACE reads through MiXCR, storing one row per CDR3 protein. Among approximately 210,000 distinct CDR3 sequences listed, roughly 15% were seen once. CDR3 length equals 15 residues. V was clipped by 4 bases and J by 3 bases, with 16 bases between them. The entry originates in a study of identical twins. This same sample was also part of a study on T cells expressing NK-cell markers. From that study: One of the eight sequenced donors was seronegative, whereas the other seven were HCMV-seropositive.

Sequencing was performed on CD8+ T cells sorted from blood. This clonotype originated in a woman aged 18-29 years in good health. The rearrangement links TRBV12-3 or TRBV12-4 to TRBJ2-7; D might be TRBD2 (6 bases). CDR3 region: CASSSGDGFHYEQYF. CDR3 in DNA: TGTGCCAGCAGTTCGGGGGACGGATTCCACTACGAGCAGTACTTC.